The 3 T cell receptor beta chains reported below all come from one sample, sequenced in a study of regulatory and conventional T cells in RAG deficiency. The repertoire was sequenced with immunoSEQ multiplex PCR; TCRdb's copy has only in-frame clones and lacks some. The sample lists about 12,000 clones, roughly 94% occurring once. Blood CD4+ CD25-high CD127-low regulatory T cells supplied the genomic DNA template. In addition, the sample was reused for a study of regulatory T cells. From that second work: The PCR used 52 TRBV and 13 TRBJ primers.

The sample taken for sequencing was CD127- CD25+ CD4+ Tregs sorted from blood. These receptors came from a human donor in good health.

This clone showed up just once. The chain couples TRBV18 to TRBJ1-4, with no clear D. Germline CDR1 reads KGHSH; CDR2 reads LQKENI. The CDR3 is made up of 15 amino acids. The V and J ends lost 5 bases and 0 bases respectively, with 10 bases between them. CDR3 bases: TGTGCCAGCTCATTGCAGCTAGCAACTAATGAAAAACTGTTTTTT. It translates to CASSLQLATNEKLFF. The whole variable domain, remainder taken from reference TRBV18 and TRBJ1-4, is NAGVMQNPRHLVRRRGQEARLRCSPMKGHSHVYWYRQLPEEGLKFMVYLQKENIIDESGMPKERFSAEFPKEGPSILRIQQVVRGDSAAYFCASSLQLATNEKLFFGSGTQLSVL.

CDR3 amino acids: CASSSTRDYNEQFF. CDR3 in DNA: TGTGCCAGCAGCTCGACTAGAGACTACAATGAGCAGTTCTTC. The rearrangement joins TRBV11-3 to TRBJ2-1; maybe TRBD2 (6 bases). With 4 bases removed from V and 3 bases from J, the gap between germline ends came to 10 bases. CDR1 is SGHNT and CDR2 is YENEEA in the germline V gene. The CDR3 is made up of 14 amino acids.

This chain uses TRBV4-1 with TRBJ1-5; 9 nucleotides agree with TRBD1. J was trimmed by 6 bases and V by 1 base; bases with no gene match: 1. The CDR3 contains 14 residues. Germline lookup yields CDR1 MGHRA and CDR2 YSYEKL. The CDR3 loop is CASSQGDRAQPQHF. The CDR3 nucleotides read TGCGCCAGCAGCCAAGGGGACAGGGCTCAGCCCCAGCATTTT.